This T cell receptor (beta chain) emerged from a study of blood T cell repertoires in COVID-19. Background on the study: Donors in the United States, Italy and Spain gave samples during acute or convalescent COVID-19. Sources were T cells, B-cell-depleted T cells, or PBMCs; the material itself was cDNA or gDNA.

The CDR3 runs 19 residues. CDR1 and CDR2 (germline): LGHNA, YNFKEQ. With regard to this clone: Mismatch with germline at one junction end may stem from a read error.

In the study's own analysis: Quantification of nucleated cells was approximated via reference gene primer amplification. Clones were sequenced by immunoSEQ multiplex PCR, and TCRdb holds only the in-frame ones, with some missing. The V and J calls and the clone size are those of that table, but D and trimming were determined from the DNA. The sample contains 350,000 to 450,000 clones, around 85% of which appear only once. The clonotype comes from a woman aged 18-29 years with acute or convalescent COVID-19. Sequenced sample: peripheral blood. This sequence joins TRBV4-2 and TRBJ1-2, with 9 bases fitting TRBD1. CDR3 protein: CASSQDKGTGLGVTYGYTF. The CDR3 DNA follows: TGTGCCAGCAGCCAAGATAAGGGGACAGGGTTGGGGGTGACCTATGGTTACACCTTC.